These 11 T cell receptor beta chains were sequenced from one sample in a study of identical twins. TCRdb reprocessed the 5' RACE reads with MiXCR, giving one entry per CDR3 protein. The data show 130,000 to 150,000 distinct CDR3 sequences, under 4.5% seen once. Input material: memory T cells sorted from blood. All receptors derive from a young man in good health.

This clonotype has ten or more counts. CDR3 sequence reads: CASGVAGGPETQYF. The CDR3 nucleotides read TGTGCCAGCGGCGTAGCGGGAGGCCCAGAGACCCAGTACTTC. The chain carries TRBV12-3 or TRBV12-4 and TRBJ2-5; 10 nucleotides agree with TRBD2. V shed 8 bases and J 4 bases; nucleotides not matched to a gene: 7. CDR3 length equals 14 residues.

This clonotype was observed many times. J is TRBJ2-1 and V is TRBV20-1; perhaps TRBD2 as D (7 bases). Germline CDR1 is DFQATT and CDR2 is SNEGSKA (reference sequence). This CDR3 has 19 amino acids. V lost 3 bases and J 7 bases, leaving 31 bases between the germline ends. CDR3: CSASLGAGVREGPRNEQFF. The CDR3, as DNA: TGCAGTGCTAGTTTGGGGGCCGGAGTAAGGGAGGGCCCAAGAAATGAGCAGTTCTTC.

This clonotype was counted many times. In nucleotides, the CDR3 is TGTGCCAGCAGCCAAGTGACAGGGAGCGGACGAAACACTGAAGCTTTCTTT. This gives the protein CASSQVTGSGRNTEAFF. The chain links TRBV4-2 to TRBJ1-1; 7 nucleotides align to TRBD1. Trimming removed 1 base from V and 2 bases from J; junction bases left unmatched: 10. The germline V gene encodes CDR1 LGHNA and CDR2 YNFKEQ. The CDR3 runs 17 residues.

In its sample, this clonotype was seen many times. The V call is TRBV7-2, the J call TRBJ2-7; no reliable D call. Trimming took 1 base from V and 6 from J, leaving 19 bases between them. Per germline, CDR1 SGHTA and CDR2 FQGNSA. This CDR3 has 16 residues. CDR3 sequence reads: CASSLEAGGSLGEQYF. CDR3 coding DNA: TGTGCCAGCAGCTTAGAGGCCGGTGGTAGCTTAGGCGAGCAGTACTTC.

There are many counts of this clonotype. The chain combines TRBV3-1 with TRBJ2-7; D is possibly TRBD1 or TRBD2 (6 bases each). The CDR3 has 14 amino acids. The V and J ends lost 1 base and 4 bases respectively, with 11 bases between them. Germline V gene data show CDR1 as LGHDT and CDR2 as YNNKEL (reference sequence). CDR3 amino acids: CASSQVGGSYEQYF. CDR3 nucleotide sequence: TGTGCCAGCAGCCAAGTGGGGGGCTCGTACGAGCAGTACTTC.

This clonotype has only a few counts. A much more abundant neighbour one base away suggests this may be a read error. The CDR3 loop reads CASSEGPPLHF. The CDR3 DNA follows: TGTGCCAGCAGTGAAGGGCCCCCCCTCCACTTT. The chain couples TRBV2 to TRBJ1-6; D is ambiguous. V lost 1 base, J lost 13 bases, and 5 bases lay in between. Germline-derived CDR1 and CDR2 are SNHLY and FYNNEI. This CDR3 is built from 11 residues. Complete variable domain (other parts from reference TRBV2 and TRBJ1-6): EPEVTQTPSHQVTQMGQEVILRCVPISNHLYFYWYRQILGQKVEFLVSFYNNEISEKSEIFDDQFSVERPDGSNFTLKIRSTKLEDSAMYFCASSEGPPLHFGNGTRLTVT.

In its sample, this clonotype was seen a few times. The chain has TRBV11-3 and TRBJ2-7; possible D gene TRBD2, 6 bases. Per germline, CDR1 SGHNT and CDR2 YENEEA. The CDR3 extends over 15 amino acids. The germline V and J ends were trimmed by 5 bases and 4 bases, with 18 bases remaining between them. The CDR3 sequence is CASSREADSGYEQYV. CDR3 nucleotide sequence: TGTGCCAGCAGCCGAGAGGCGGATAGCGGATACGAGCAGTACGTC.

This clonotype was seen ten or more times. V gene TRBV28 combines with J gene TRBJ2-3, with 11 positions matching TRBD1. CDR3 length: 14 amino acids. The V gene end was trimmed by 5 bases and the J gene end by 7 bases; junction bases not matched to a gene: 5. The germline V gene encodes CDR1 MDHEN and CDR2 SYDVKM. The CDR3 loop is CASSLRDRGYTQYF. DNA of the CDR3: TGTGCCAGCAGTCTCCGGGACAGGGGGTATACGCAGTATTTT.

This clonotype was found many times. V and J are TRBV20-1 and TRBJ2-2; no reliable D call. The CDR3 spans 10 residues. With 6 bases removed from V and 3 bases from J, the gap between germline ends came to 2 bases. CDR1 and CDR2 (germline): DFQATT, SNEGSKA (reference sequence). DNA of the CDR3: TGCAGTGCCCACACCGGGGAGCTGTTTTTT. Encoded protein: CSAHTGELFF.

The sample holds many counts of this clonotype. J is TRBJ2-1 and V is TRBV6-2 or TRBV6-3; 11 bases align to TRBD2. V dropped 2 bases and J dropped 6; count of bases not matched to a gene: 9. Germline lookup yields CDR1 MNHEY and CDR2 SVGEGT. The CDR3 spans 17 residues. The CDR3, as DNA: TGTGCCAGCAGTTACCCCCTAGCGGGAGGACCAATCAATGAGCAGTTCTTC. Protein product: CASSYPLAGGPINEQFF.

This clonotype was seen repeatedly, ten times or more. This sequence joins TRBV20-1 and TRBJ2-4; D is tentatively TRBD1 or TRBD2 (5 bases each). Germline lookup yields CDR1 DFQATT and CDR2 SNEGSKA (reference sequence). CDR3 length equals 15 residues. V dropped 6 bases and J dropped 1 base, with 16 bases sitting between them. The CDR3: CSAPTSYRAKNIQYF. Written as DNA, the CDR3 is TGCAGTGCCCCTACTAGTTACAGGGCCAAAAACATTCAGTACTTC.